One and the same sample provided the 17 T cell receptor beta chains below, sequenced in a study of Ad26.COV2.S vaccination and SARS-CoV-2 variants. Repertoires were generated with immunoSEQ multiplex PCR, while TCRdb's copy carries only in-frame clones and drops some. Here the sample spans 500,000 or so clones, roughly 87% being singletons. The treatment was: 19 received Ad26.COV2.S at low or high dose, single or two shots; roughly five received placebo; per-sample allocation not given. Following the first vaccine or placebo injection, samples were taken on day 63. Here the sequenced sample was peripheral blood, taken in a trial of Ad26.COV2.S vaccine versus placebo. These receptors all come from a person between 18 and 65 years old who received the Ad26.COV2.S COVID-19 vaccine or a placebo.

This clone was picked up one time. This rearrangement joins TRBV9 to TRBJ2-3; D might be TRBD2 (5 bases). Trimming pared 4 bases from V and 4 bases from J, leaving 13 bases between. CDR1 is SGDLS, CDR2 YYNGEE, per germline. The CDR3 is made up of 14 amino acids. The DNA for the CDR3 is TGTGCCAGCAGCCCGGGGTTAGGCGCAGATACGCAGTATTTT. Amino acid sequence: CASSPGLGADTQYF.

V usage is TRBV29-1 and J usage is TRBJ2-5; perhaps TRBD1 as D (6 bases). CDR3 length equals 13 residues. Germline-derived CDR1 and CDR2 are SQVTM and ANQGSEA. V shed 6 bases and J shed 2 bases, with 13 bases lying between them. CDR3 sequence (DNA): TGCAGCGTAACAGGACAGTCACAAGAGACCCAGTACTTC. It is translated as CSVTGQSQETQYF.

This clone was seen only once. The V and J genes are TRBV28 and TRBJ1-1, with D unresolved. CDR3 size: 15 residues. Trimming stripped 6 bases from V and 2 bases from J, with 16 bases between. Germline CDR1 is MDHEN and CDR2 is SYDVKM. The CDR3 here is CASRLHLGGNTEAFF. For the CDR3, the DNA is TGTGCCAGCAGGTTGCATCTCGGCGGCAACACTGAAGCTTTCTTT.

This chain connects TRBV2 to TRBJ1-4; D is undetermined. Looked up from germline, CDR1 is SNHLY and CDR2 is FYNNEI. Trimming stripped 6 bases from V and 0 bases from J, with 14 bases between. This CDR3 contains 16 residues. This CDR3 is CASRKTETTTNEKLFF. Written as DNA, the CDR3 is TGTGCCAGCAGGAAAACAGAGACTACAACTAATGAAAAACTGTTTTTT.

On this clone itself: Other DNA sequences from this sample encode an identical CDR3 as well. The chain uses TRBV7-3 and TRBJ2-1; 8 bases fit TRBD2. Germline CDR1 SGHTA, CDR2 FQGTGA. V shed 2 bases, J shed 7 bases, and the junction held 4 bases outside the gene matches. The CDR3 has 14 amino acids. The CDR3, as DNA: TGTGCCAGCAGCTTAGCGGGAGGAGCAAATGAGCAGTTCTTC. Translated, it gives CASSLAGGANEQFF.

This chain uses TRBV28 with TRBJ2-1; no clear D gene. CDR1 and CDR2 (germline): MDHEN, SYDVKM. This CDR3 is 11 amino acids long. CDR3 sequence reads: CVSSSYNEQFF. The CDR3, as DNA: TGTGTGAGTAGCTCCTACAATGAGCAGTTCTTC.

The chain has TRBV27 and TRBJ1-6, with D perhaps matching TRBD1 (6 bases). Germline lookup yields CDR1 MNHEY and CDR2 SMNVEV (reference sequence). Trimming stripped 11 bases from V and 5 bases from J, with 16 bases between. The CDR3 contains 14 residues. The CDR3 region has the DNA TGTGCCGCTGGTTCGGCAGGGGATAATTCACCCCTCCACTTT. Translated, it gives CAAGSAGDNSPLHF.

This clone showed up just once. The chain joins TRBV20-1 to TRBJ2-1, with TRBD1 matching 8 bases. The CDR3 loop spans 10 amino acids. With V trimmed by 5 bases and J by 14 bases, 5 bases remained unmatched. Germline values: CDR1 DFQATT, CDR2 SNEGSKA (reference sequence). The CDR3 is CSAQADREFF. In nucleotides, the CDR3 is TGCAGTGCTCAGGCGGACAGGGAGTTCTTC.

V is TRBV27 and J is TRBJ2-2; D not resolved. V was trimmed by 8 bases and J by 2 bases, leaving 15 bases between them. Germline assignment: CDR1 MNHEY and CDR2 SMNVEV (reference sequence). This CDR3 has 15 amino acids. As DNA, the CDR3 is TGTGCCAGCGGTGACGGCAGGTTCAACACCGGGGAGCTGTTTTTT. Protein product: CASGDGRFNTGELFF.

The chain combines TRBV7-8 with TRBJ2-7; weak D call: TRBD2 (5 bases). This CDR3 has 20 residues. The germline CDR1 and CDR2 sequences are SGHVS and FQNEAQ. Trimming removed 4 bases at V and 4 bases at J, with 32 bases between. CDR3 amino acids: CASSSRKAFRRRPEDYEQYF. The CDR3 nucleotides are TGTGCCAGCAGCTCCCGAAAAGCCTTTCGGAGAAGGCCGGAGGATTACGAGCAGTACTTC. The full variable domain, in which reference TRBV7-8 and TRBJ2-7 provide the parts outside the CDR3, is GAGVSQSPRYKVAKRGQDVALRCDPISGHVSLFWYQQALGQGPEFLTYFQNEAQLDKSGLPSDRFFAERPEGSVSTLKIQRTQQEDSAVYLCASSSRKAFRRRPEDYEQYFGPGTRLTVT.

This chain connects TRBV3-1 (or the pseudogene TRBV3-2) to TRBJ2-1, with D maybe TRBD2 (6 bases). Trimming took off 10 bases at V and 1 base at J, with 14 bases between the two ends. Germline loops: CDR1 LGHDT, CDR2 YNNKEL (reference sequence). The CDR3 is made up of 14 amino acids. The CDR3 sequence: CATSLSGSYNEQFF. Written as DNA, the CDR3 is TGTGCCACTTCGCTTAGCGGATCCTACAATGAGCAGTTCTTC.

This rearrangement joins TRBV15 to TRBJ1-6; D is undetermined. This CDR3 has 15 amino acids. V dropped 5 bases and J dropped 10 bases, with 18 bases sitting between them. Germline V gene lookup returns CDR1 LNHNV and CDR2 YYDKDF (reference sequence). CDR3 protein: CATSLTLRVESPLHF. CDR3 in DNA: TGTGCCACCAGCCTGACCCTCCGCGTCGAATCACCCCTCCACTTT.

About this clone itself: Other DNA sequences in this sample translate to the same CDR3. This chain joins TRBV20-1 and TRBJ1-5; D is undetermined. There are 11 residues in the CDR3. Germline CDR1 and CDR2: DFQATT and SNEGSKA (reference sequence). V lost 1 base and J 7 bases, leaving 5 bases between the germline ends. The DNA of the CDR3 is TGCAGTGCTAGAGTGGGACAGCCCCAGCATTTT. It translates to CSARVGQPQHF.

The chain combines TRBV5-1 with TRBJ1-6; TRBD1 aligns across 7 bases. V shed 5 bases and J 9 bases; nucleotides not matched to a gene: 20. Germline-derived CDR1 and CDR2 are SGHRS and YFSETQ. The CDR3 length is 18 residues. The CDR3 bases are TGCGCCAGCAGTATCGGTCAAGACAGGGCCGTCCGAGGTTCACCCCTCCACTTT. It yields the protein CASSIGQDRAVRGSPLHF.

This clone was counted a few times. The CDR3 DNA sequence: TGTGCCTGGAGTGCGGGGGTCGTGGGCTACACCTTC. Translated, it gives CAWSAGVVGYTF. The chain couples TRBV30 to TRBJ1-2, with a tentative D call TRBD1 (5 bases). V was cut by 1 base and J by 8 bases, with 11 bases left in between. CDR3 length equals 12 residues. CDR1 is GTSNPN and CDR2 is SVGIG in the germline V gene (reference sequence).

V gene TRBV5-1 combines with J gene TRBJ2-3, with 7 bases identical to TRBD2. This CDR3 has 15 amino acids. Germline V gene lookup returns CDR1 SGHRS and CDR2 YFSETQ. The ends lost 2 bases at V and 6 bases at J; junction bases unmatched: 9. DNA for the CDR3: TGCGCCAGCAGCTTTGGACTAGTTCAATCGGATACGCAGTATTTT. Translating it yields CASSFGLVQSDTQYF.

CDR3 sequence: CASSSPDRGQEAFF. As DNA, the CDR3 is TGTGCCAGCAGTTCCCCTGACAGGGGGCAAGAAGCTTTCTTT. The J gene is TRBJ1-1, the V gene TRBV28, with TRBD1 identical over 10 bases. This CDR3 comprises 14 residues. In germline, CDR1 is MDHEN, CDR2 SYDVKM. J was trimmed by 8 bases and V by 4 bases; bases with no gene match: 7.